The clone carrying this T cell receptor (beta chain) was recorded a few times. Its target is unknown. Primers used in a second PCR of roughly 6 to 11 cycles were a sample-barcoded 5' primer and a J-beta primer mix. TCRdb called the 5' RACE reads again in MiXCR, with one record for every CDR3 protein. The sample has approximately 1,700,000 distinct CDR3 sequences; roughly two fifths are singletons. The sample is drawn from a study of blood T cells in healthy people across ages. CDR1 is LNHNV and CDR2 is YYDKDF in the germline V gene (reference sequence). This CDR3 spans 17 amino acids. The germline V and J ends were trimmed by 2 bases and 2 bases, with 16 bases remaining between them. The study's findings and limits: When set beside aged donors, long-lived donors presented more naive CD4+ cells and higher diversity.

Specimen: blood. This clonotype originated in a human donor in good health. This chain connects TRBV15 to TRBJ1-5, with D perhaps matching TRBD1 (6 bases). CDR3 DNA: TGTGCCACCAGCAGATTTTCGGGGGCCGGGGGCAATCAGCCCCAGCATTTT. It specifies CATSRFSGAGGNQPQHF.